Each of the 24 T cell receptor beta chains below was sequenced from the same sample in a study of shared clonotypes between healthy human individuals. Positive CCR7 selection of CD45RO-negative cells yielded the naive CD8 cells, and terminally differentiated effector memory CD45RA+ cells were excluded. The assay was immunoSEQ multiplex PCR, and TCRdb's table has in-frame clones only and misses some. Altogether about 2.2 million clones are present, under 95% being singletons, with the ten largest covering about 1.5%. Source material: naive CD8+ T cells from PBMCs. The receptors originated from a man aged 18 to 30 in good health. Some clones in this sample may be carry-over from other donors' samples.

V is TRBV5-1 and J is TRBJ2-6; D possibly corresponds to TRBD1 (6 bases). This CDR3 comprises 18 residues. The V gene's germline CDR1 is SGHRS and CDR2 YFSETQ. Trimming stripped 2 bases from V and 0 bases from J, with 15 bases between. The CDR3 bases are TGCGCCAGCAGCTTAACCGGGACATCCCTCTCTGGGGCCAACGTCCTGACTTTC. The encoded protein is CASSLTGTSLSGANVLTF.

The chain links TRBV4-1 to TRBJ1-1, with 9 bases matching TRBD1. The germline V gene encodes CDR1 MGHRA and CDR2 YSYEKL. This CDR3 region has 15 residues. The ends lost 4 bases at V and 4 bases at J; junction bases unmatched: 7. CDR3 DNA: TGCGCCAGCAGCCGGAAGGACAGGGGTGGCACTGAAGCTTTCTTT. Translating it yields CASSRKDRGGTEAFF.

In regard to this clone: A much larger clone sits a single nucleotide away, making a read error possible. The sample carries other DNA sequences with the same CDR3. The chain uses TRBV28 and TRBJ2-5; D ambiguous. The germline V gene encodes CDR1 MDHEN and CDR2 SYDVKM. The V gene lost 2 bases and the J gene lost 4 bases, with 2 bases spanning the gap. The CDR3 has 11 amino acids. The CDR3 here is CASSLRETQYF. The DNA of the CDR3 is TGTGCCAGCAGTTTACGAGAGACCCAGTACTTC.

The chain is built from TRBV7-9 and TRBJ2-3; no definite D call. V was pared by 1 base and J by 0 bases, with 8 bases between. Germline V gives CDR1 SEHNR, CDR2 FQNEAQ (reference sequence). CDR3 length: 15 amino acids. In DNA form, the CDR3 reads TGTGCCAGCAGCTTAGTCTTTGCTAGCACAGATACGCAGTATTTT. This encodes CASSLVFASTDTQYF.

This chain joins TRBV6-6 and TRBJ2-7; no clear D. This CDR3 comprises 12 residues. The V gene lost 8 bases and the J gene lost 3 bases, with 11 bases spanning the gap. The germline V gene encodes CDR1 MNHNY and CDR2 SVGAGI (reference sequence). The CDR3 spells CASAHENYEQYF. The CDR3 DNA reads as TGTGCCAGCGCTCACGAAAACTACGAGCAGTACTTC.

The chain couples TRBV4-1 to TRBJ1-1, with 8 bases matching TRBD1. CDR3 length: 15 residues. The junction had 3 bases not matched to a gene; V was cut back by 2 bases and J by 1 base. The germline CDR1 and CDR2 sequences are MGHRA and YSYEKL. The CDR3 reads CASSQFDRGNTEAFF. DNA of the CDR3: TGCGCCAGCAGCCAATTCGACAGGGGGAACACTGAAGCTTTCTTT.

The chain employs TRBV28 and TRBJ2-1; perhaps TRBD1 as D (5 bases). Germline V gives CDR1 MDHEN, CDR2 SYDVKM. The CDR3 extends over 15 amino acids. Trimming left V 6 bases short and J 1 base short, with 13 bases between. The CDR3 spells CASRETVGSYNEQFF. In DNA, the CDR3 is TGTGCCAGCAGAGAGACAGTGGGGTCCTACAATGAGCAGTTCTTC. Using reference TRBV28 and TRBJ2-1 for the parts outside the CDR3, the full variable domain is DVKVTQSSRYLVKRTGEKVFLECVQDMDHENMFWYRQDPGLGLRLIYFSYDVKMKEKGDIPEGYSVSREKKERFSLILESASTNQTSMYLCASRETVGSYNEQFFGPGTRLTVL.

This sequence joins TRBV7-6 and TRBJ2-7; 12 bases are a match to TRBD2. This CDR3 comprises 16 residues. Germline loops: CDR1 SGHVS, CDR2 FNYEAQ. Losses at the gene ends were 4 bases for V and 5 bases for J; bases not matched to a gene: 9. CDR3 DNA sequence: TGTGCCAGCAGCTCAAAACTAGCGGGAGGTGGAAACGAGCAGTACTTC. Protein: CASSSKLAGGGNEQYF.

CDR3 sequence (DNA): TGTGCCAGTAGTCCGGTTTTTGGTAGCGGAGGCCAAGGGGAGACCCAGTACTTC. Its protein is CASSPVFGSGGQGETQYF. V is TRBV19 and J is TRBJ2-5, with D perhaps matching TRBD2 (6 bases). V shed 5 bases and J shed 5 bases, with 27 bases lying between them. The germline gives CDR1 LNHDA, CDR2 SQIVND (reference sequence). This CDR3 region has 18 residues.

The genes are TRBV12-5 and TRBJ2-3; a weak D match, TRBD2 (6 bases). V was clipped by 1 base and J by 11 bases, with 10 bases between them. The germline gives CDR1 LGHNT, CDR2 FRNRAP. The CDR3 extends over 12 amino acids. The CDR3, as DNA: TGTGCTAGTGGTTTGGATACCGGGAGGCAGTATTTT. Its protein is CASGLDTGRQYF.

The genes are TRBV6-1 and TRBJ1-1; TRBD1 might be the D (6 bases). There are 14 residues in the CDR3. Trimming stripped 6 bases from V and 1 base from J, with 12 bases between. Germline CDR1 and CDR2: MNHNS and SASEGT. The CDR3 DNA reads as TGTGCCAGCAGCCTCCCGGGACAGAACACTGAAGCTTTCTTT. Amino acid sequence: CASSLPGQNTEAFF.

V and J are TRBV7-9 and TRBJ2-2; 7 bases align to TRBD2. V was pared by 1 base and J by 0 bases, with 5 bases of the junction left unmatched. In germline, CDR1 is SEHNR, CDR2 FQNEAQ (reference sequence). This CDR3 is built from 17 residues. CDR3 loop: CASSLVLAGANTGELFF. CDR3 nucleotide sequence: TGTGCCAGCAGCTTAGTATTGGCGGGAGCGAACACCGGGGAGCTGTTTTTT.

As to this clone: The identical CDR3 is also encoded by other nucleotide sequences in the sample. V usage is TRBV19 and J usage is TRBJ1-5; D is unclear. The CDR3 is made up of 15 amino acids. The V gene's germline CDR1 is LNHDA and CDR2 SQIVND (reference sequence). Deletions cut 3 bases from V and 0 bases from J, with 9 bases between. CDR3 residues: CASSISGNSNQPQHF. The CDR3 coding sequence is TGTGCCAGTAGTATTTCCGGGAATAGCAATCAGCCCCAGCATTTT.

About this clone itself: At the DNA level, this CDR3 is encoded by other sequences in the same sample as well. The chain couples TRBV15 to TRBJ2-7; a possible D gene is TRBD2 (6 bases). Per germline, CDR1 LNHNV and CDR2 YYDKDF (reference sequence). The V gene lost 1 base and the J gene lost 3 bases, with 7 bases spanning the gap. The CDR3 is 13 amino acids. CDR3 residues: CATSRVEGYEQYF. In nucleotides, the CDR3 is TGTGCCACCAGCAGAGTGGAGGGCTACGAGCAGTACTTC.

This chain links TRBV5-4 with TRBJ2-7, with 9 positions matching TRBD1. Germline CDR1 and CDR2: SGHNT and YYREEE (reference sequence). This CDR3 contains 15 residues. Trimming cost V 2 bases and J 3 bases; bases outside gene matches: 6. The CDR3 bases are TGTGCCAGCAGCTTAGGGACAGGGAAAGGCTACGAGCAGTACTTC. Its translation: CASSLGTGKGYEQYF.

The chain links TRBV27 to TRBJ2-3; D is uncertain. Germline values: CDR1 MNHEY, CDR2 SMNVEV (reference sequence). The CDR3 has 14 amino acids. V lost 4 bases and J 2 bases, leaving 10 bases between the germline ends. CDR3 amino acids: CASSSLLSTDTQYF. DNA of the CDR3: TGTGCCAGCAGTTCGCTCCTCTCCACAGATACGCAGTATTTT.

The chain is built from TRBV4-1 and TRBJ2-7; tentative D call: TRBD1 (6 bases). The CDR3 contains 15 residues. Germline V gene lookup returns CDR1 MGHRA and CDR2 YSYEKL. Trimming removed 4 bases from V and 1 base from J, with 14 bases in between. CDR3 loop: CASSPTTGWSYEQYF. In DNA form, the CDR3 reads TGCGCCAGCAGCCCTACCACAGGGTGGTCCTACGAGCAGTACTTC.

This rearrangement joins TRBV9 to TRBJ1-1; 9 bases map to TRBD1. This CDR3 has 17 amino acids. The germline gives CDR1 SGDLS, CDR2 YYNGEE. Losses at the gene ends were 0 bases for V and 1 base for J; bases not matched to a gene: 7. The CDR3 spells CASSVDRGLTTNTEAFF. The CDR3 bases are TGTGCCAGCAGCGTAGACAGGGGGCTTACAACGAACACTGAAGCTTTCTTT.

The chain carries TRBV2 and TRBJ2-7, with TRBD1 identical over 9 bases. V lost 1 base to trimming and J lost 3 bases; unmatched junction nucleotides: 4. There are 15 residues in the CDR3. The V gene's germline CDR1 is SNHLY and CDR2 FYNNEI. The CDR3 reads CASSEGDRVLYEQYF. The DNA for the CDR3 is TGTGCCAGCAGTGAAGGGGACAGGGTCCTCTACGAGCAGTACTTC.

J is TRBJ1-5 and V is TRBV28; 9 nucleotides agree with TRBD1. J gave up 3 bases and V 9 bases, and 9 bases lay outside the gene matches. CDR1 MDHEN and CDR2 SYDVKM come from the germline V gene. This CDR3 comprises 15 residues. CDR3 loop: CASSRDRDPNQPQHF. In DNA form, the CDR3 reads TGTGCCAGTTCCCGGGACAGGGATCCCAATCAGCCCCAGCATTTT. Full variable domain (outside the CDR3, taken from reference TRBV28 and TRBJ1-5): DVKVTQSSRYLVKRTGEKVFLECVQDMDHENMFWYRQDPGLGLRLIYFSYDVKMKEKGDIPEGYSVSREKKERFSLILESASTNQTSMYLCASSRDRDPNQPQHFGDGTRLSIL.

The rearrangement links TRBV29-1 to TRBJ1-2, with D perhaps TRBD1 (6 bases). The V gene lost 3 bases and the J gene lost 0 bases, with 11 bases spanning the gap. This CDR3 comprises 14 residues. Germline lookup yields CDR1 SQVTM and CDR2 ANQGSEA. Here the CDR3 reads CSVDTSGANYGYTF. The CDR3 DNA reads TGCAGCGTTGACACTTCAGGGGCTAACTATGGCTACACCTTC.

The CDR3 spells CASSFMVQGGYQPQHF. CDR3 sequence (DNA): TGTGCCAGTAGTTTTATGGTGCAAGGGGGCTACCAGCCCCAGCATTTT. The chain links TRBV19 to TRBJ1-5, with 7 bases aligning to TRBD1. The CDR3 is 16 amino acids. V lost 5 bases to trimming and J lost 7 bases; unmatched junction nucleotides: 14. Germline loops: CDR1 LNHDA, CDR2 SQIVND (reference sequence).

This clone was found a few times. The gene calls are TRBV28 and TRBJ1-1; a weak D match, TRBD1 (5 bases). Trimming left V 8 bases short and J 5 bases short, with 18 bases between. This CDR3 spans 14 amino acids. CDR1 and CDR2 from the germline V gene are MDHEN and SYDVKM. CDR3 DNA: TGTGCCAGCCTCTTAAGGGCAGGGAAGACTGAAGCTTTCTTT. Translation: CASLLRAGKTEAFF.

The DNA of the CDR3 is TGTGCCAGTAGACCGGGACCGATGGTGTCCGGGGAGCTGTTTTTT. Protein: CASRPGPMVSGELFF. This chain uses TRBV19 with TRBJ2-2, with D possibly called TRBD1 or TRBD2 (5 bases each). Germline CDR1 is LNHDA and CDR2 is SQIVND (reference sequence). Trimming pared 6 bases from V and 6 bases from J, leaving 17 bases between. The CDR3 runs 15 residues.